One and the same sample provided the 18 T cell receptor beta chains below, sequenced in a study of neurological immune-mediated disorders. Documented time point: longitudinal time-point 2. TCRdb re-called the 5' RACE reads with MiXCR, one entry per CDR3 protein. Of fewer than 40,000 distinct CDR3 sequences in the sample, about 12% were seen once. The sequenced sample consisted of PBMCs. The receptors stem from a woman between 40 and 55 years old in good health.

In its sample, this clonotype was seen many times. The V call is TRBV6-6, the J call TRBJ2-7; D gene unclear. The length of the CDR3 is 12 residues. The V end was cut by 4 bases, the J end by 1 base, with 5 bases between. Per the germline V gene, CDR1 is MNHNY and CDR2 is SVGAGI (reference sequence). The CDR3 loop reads CASSSQSYEQYF. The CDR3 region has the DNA TGTGCCAGCAGTTCCCAATCCTACGAGCAGTACTTC.

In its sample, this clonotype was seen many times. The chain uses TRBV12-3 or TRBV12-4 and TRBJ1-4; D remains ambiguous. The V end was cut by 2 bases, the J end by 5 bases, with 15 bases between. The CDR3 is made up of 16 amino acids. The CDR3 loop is CASSLTRTLGNEKLFF. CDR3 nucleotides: TGTGCCAGCAGTTTAACCCGCACACTGGGGAATGAAAAACTGTTTTTT.

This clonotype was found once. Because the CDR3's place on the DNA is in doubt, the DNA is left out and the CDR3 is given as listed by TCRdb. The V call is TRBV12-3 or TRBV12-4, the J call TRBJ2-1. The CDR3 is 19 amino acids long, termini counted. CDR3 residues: CASSFYICSASSSYNEQFF.

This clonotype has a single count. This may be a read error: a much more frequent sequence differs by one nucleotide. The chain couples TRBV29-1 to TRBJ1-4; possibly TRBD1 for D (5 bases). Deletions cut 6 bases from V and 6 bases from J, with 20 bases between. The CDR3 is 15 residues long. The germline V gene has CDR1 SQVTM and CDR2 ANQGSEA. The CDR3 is CSVTAGSGVYEKLFF. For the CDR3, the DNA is TGCAGCGTGACCGCAGGGAGCGGAGTTTATGAAAAACTGTTTTTT.

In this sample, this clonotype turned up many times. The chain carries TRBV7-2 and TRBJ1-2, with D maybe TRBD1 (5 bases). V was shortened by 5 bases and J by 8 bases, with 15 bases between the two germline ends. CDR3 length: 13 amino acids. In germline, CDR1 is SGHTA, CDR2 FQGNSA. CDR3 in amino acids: CASSEGAGLGYTF. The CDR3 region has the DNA TGTGCCAGCAGCGAAGGGGCAGGGTTAGGCTACACCTTC.

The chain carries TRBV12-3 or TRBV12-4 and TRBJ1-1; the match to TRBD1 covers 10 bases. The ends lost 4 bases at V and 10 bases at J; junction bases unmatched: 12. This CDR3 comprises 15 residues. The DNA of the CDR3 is TGTGCCAGCAGTTCCGATTCCCGGGACAGGGGCCGAGCTTTCTTT. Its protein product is CASSSDSRDRGRAFF.

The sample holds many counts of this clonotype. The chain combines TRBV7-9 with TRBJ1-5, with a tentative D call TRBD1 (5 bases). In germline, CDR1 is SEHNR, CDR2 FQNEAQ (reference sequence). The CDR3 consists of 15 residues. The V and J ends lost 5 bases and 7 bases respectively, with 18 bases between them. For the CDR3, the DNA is TGTGCCAGCAGCCTTGGATCGGGCAGGGAACAGCCCCAGCATTTT. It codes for CASSLGSGREQPQHF.

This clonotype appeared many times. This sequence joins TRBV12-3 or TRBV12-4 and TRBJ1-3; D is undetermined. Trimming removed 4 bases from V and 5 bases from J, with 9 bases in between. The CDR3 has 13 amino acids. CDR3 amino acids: CASSSSGRNTIYF. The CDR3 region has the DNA TGTGCCAGCAGTTCGTCGGGCCGAAACACCATATATTTT.

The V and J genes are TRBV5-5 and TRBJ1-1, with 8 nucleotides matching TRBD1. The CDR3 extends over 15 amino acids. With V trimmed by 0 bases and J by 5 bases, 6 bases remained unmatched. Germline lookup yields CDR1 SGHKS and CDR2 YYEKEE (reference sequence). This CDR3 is CASSLGDRIGTEAFF. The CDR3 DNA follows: TGTGCCAGCAGCTTGGGGGACAGGATTGGGACTGAAGCTTTCTTT.

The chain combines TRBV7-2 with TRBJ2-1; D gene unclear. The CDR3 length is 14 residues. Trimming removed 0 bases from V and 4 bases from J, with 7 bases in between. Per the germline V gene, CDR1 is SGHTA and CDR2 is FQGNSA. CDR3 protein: CASSLAARYNEQFF. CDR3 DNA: TGTGCCAGCAGCTTAGCCGCACGTTACAATGAGCAGTTCTTC.

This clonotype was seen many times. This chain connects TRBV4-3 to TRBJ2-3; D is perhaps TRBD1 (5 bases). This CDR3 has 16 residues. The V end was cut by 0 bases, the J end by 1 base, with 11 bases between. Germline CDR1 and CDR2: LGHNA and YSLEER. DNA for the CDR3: TGCGCCAGCAGCCAAGATCCAGGGTACGGCACAGATACGCAGTATTTT. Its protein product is CASSQDPGYGTDTQYF.

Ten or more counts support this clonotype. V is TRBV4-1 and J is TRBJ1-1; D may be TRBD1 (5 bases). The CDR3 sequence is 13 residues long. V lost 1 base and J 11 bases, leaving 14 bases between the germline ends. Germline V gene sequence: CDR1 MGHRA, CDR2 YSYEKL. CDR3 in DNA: TGCGCCAGCAGCCAAGTAGGGGATGCGCCCGCTTTCTTT. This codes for CASSQVGDAPAFF.

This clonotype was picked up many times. The CDR3 here is CASSLVGYEQYF. The DNA for the CDR3 is TGTGCCAGCAGCTTGGTGGGCTACGAGCAGTACTTC. The chain links TRBV7-2 to TRBJ2-7; D ambiguous. The germline CDR1 and CDR2 sequences are SGHTA and FQGNSA. This CDR3 contains 12 residues. The germline V and J ends were trimmed by 3 bases and 3 bases, with 6 bases remaining between them.

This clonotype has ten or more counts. CDR3 sequence: CASSSAGQSYGYTF. The DNA for the CDR3 is TGTGCCAGCAGCTCAGCAGGACAGTCCTATGGCTACACCTTC. The chain recombines TRBV7-2 with TRBJ1-2; D possibly corresponds to TRBD1 (6 bases). The CDR3 consists of 14 residues. V lost 4 bases and J lost 4, with 13 bases in between. Germline-derived CDR1 and CDR2 are SGHTA and FQGNSA.

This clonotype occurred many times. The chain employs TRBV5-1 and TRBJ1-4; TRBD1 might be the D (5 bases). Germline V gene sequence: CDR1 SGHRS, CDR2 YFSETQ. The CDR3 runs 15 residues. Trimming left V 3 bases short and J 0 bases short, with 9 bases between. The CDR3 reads CASSSGPTTNEKLFF. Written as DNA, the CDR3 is TGCGCCAGCAGCTCGGGGCCTACAACTAATGAAAAACTGTTTTTT.

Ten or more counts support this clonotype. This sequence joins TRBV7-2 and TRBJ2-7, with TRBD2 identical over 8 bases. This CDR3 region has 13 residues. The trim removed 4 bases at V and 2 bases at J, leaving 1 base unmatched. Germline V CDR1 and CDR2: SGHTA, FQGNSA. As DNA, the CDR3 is TGTGCCAGCAGCTCGGGGGGGGCCTACGAGCAGTACTTC. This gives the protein CASSSGGAYEQYF.

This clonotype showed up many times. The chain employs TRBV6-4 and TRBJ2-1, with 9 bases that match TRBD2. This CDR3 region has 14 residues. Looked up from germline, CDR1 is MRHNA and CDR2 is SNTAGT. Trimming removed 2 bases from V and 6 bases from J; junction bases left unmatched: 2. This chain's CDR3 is CASSDAGGPNEQFF. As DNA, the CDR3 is TGTGCCAGCAGTGACGCGGGAGGGCCCAATGAGCAGTTCTTC.

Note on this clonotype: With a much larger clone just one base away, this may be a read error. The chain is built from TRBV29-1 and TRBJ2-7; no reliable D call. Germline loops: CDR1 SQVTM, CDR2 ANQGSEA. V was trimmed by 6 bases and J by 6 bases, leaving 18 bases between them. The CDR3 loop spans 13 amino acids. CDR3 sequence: CSVDTRPLSEQYF. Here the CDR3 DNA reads TGCAGCGTCGATACAAGGCCCCTCTCCGAGCAGTACTTC.